These 6 T cell receptor beta chains share one sample of origin, sequenced in a study of T cells after yellow fever vaccination (dated by TCRdb to the late 2010s). The library came from 5' RACE. Sequencer: Illumina NovaSeq 6000. The public sequencing data were trimmed at Q25 with fastp and processed into clonotypes with MiXCR by TCRdb, which kept only in-frame beta chains. Each CDR3 protein appears once, grouped with its most common genes and DNA. Here the sample has around 250,000 distinct CDR3 sequences; about 5.2% occur a single time. The top ten clonotypes cover roughly 3.3% of the sample. The treatment or condition tag for this specimen amounts to: live attenuated yellow fever vaccine strain. The starting material was CD4+ T cells sorted from PBMCs, obtained on the day of the yellow fever booster vaccination. The receptor set was obtained from a man aged 18 to 29 who received the YFV17D yellow fever vaccine.

This clonotype showed up just a few times. V is TRBV2 and J is TRBJ2-1; 15 nucleotides align to TRBD2. V was pared by 4 bases and J by 0 bases, with 10 bases of the junction left unmatched. CDR1 SNHLY and CDR2 FYNNEI come from the germline V gene. The CDR3 runs to 20 residues. The CDR3 loop reads CASSALGLAGGHSSYNEQFF. The CDR3 bases are TGTGCCAGCAGTGCGCTGGGACTAGCGGGGGGACACAGCTCCTACAATGAGCAGTTCTTC.

This clonotype was seen a few times. The rearrangement links TRBV12-5 to TRBJ2-5; D is perhaps TRBD2 (5 bases). Looked up from germline, CDR1 is LGHNT and CDR2 is FRNRAP. V was shortened by 6 bases and J by 5 bases, with 13 bases between the two germline ends. The CDR3 spans 13 residues. The CDR3 protein is CASGPRGTETQYF. CDR3 bases: TGTGCTAGTGGCCCCCGGGGAACGGAGACCCAGTACTTC.

V usage is TRBV5-5 and J usage is TRBJ2-7; D not certain. CDR3 length: 15 amino acids. Looked up from germline, CDR1 is SGHKS and CDR2 is YYEKEE (reference sequence). V dropped 0 bases and J dropped 0 bases, with 10 bases sitting between them. Here the CDR3 DNA reads TGTGCCAGCAGCTTGGATGGTCGCGGCTCCTACGAGCAGTACGTC. As protein: CASSLDGRGSYEQYV.

This clonotype has only a few counts. This chain connects TRBV5-1 to TRBJ2-5, with TRBD2 identical over 7 bases. Germline assignment: CDR1 SGHRS and CDR2 YFSETQ. The CDR3 contains 14 residues. V lost 2 bases, J lost 5 bases, and 6 bases stayed unmatched. The CDR3 bases are TGCGCCAGCAGCTTTGGGACTATTGAGGAGACCCAGTACTTC. Amino acids: CASSFGTIEETQYF.

This clonotype was counted only a few times. This sequence joins TRBV6-5 and TRBJ1-3, with 10 bases fitting TRBD1. CDR3 size: 14 residues. Germline V gene sequence: CDR1 MNHEY, CDR2 SVGAGI. J was trimmed by 6 bases and V by 4 bases; bases with no gene match: 3. CDR3 amino acids: CASSLDRGINTIYF. CDR3 nucleotide sequence: TGTGCCAGCAGTTTGGACAGGGGGATAAACACCATATATTTT.

This clonotype was observed many times. The chain employs TRBV6-1 and TRBJ2-2; unclear D gene. The CDR3 is made up of 13 amino acids. Germline values: CDR1 MNHNS, CDR2 SASEGT. Trimming stripped 2 bases from V and 2 bases from J, with 3 bases between. CDR3 DNA: TGTGCCAGCAGTGAACCAAACACCGGGGAGCTGTTTTTT. This gives the protein CASSEPNTGELFF.